This T cell receptor beta chain was identified during a study of naive and memory T cell subsets. The CDR3 has 16 amino acids. The trim removed 4 bases at V and 7 bases at J, leaving 11 bases unmatched. Germline CDR1 ENHRY, CDR2 SYGVKD. This clonotype was picked up a small number of times. Its antigen remains unidentified. Study outcomes and limitations: The RNA method is potentially sensitive to activation and differentiation changes.

An oligonucleotide containing a UMI was ligated to the 3' end of TCR cDNA. RNA was extracted from more than 2 ml of whole blood of healthy adults. Cells were not sorted; total RNA input targeted about 1 to 1000 ng. Four PCR rounds used nested alpha and beta constant region primers plus the SP2 primer. Reverse transcription of blood and skin TCR RNA was primed at alpha and beta constant regions. One entry per CDR3 protein results from TCRdb running MiXCR on the 5' RACE reads. The sample holds more than 50,000 distinct CDR3 sequences; roughly 8.1% are singletons and the top ten take 15% to 20%. This receptor was identified in a female donor in good health. The chain uses TRBV10-3 and TRBJ1-2; 11 positions agree with TRBD1. In DNA, the CDR3 is TGTGCCATCAGTGCCTCGCCGGGGACAGGGGGTAGTGGCTACACCTTC. Its translation is CAISASPGTGGSGYTF.